This record covers a single T cell receptor beta chain. Its recognized antigen is unknown. Base-call qualities are not available, and no considerably larger clone is one nucleotide away. For CDR1 and CDR2, the germline V gene lists SGDLS and YYNGEE. Compared with germline, V lacks 4 bases and J lacks 7 bases; bases without a gene match: 18. The CDR3 has 18 amino acids, counting the end cysteine and phenylalanine. Just CDR3 DNA is preserved here, 54 bases in frame from base 1. The entry originates in a study of T cell responses to AZD1222 COVID-19 vaccine (dated by TCRdb to 2020 to 2023). With regard to the full study: A total of 233 trial participants underwent TCR sequencing, of whom some 210 received two doses of AZD1222 and 26 received two doses of the MenACWY control vaccine. Trial participants were enrolled by age into subgroups of 18-55, 56-69 and 70-plus years, and roughly 150, 30 and 60 TCR-sequenced participants, respectively, were included in these subgroups.

General conclusions and limits of the study: Because no day 14 peak-response samples were available, repertoires were characterized only after the peak T cell response. Only a handful of AZD1222 recipients were SARS-CoV-2 seropositive at baseline, limiting conclusions about previously exposed vaccinees. After two AZD1222 doses, spike-specific TCR breadth and depth were significantly higher than at day 0 and than in MenACWY recipients. Nearly half of unique spike-specific TCRs reportedly recognized epitopes outside regions mutated in the B.1.351 and B.1.1.7 variants. Participants were mostly white British, with more females than males. The authors suggested clonal diversity may have been underestimated. In the small 56-69-year group, the increase in depth fell short of significance, most likely because of low power. The whole spike protein was spanned by vaccine-associated CD4 TCRs, and dominant responses were seen in regions 160-218 and 743-854.

The CDR3 regions of human TCRbeta chains were analyzed by immunosequencing. The authors' pipeline ran thus. Repertoire TCRs were matched against a reference library of SARS-CoV-2-specific TCRs generated with the MIRA antigen-specificity platform. Breadth was defined as the fraction of unique TCRs that were SARS-CoV-2-associated, and depth was defined as the fraction of total T cells that were SARS-CoV-2-associated. Each spike-specific TCR was assigned to its reactive spike region and to a CD4 or CD8 class using the MIRA data. Log10-transformed breadth and depth values were compared by one-way ANOVA with Sidak's multiple comparisons tests. Entries here come from immuneACCESS through TCRdb and include only in-frame sequences with V and J called. Some clones fail to appear in such tables; in the studies checked, an unresolved V gene covers under half of the shortfall, and the cause of the remainder is unknown. V and J calls plus clone size are reproduced from that table; the DNA served to infer D and trimming. This sample comprises 150,000 or so clones, approximately 78% of them detected only once. Together, the top ten hold roughly 4.3% of the sample.

The time point label for this specimen denotes: baseline before first vaccination. Reading the label with the study, this specimen's treatment or condition is: meningococcal conjugate vaccine given as trial control. The vaccinee samples were drawn from two UK trials, COV001 and COV002, one of which was a single-blind randomized controlled phase 2/3 trial testing AZD1222 (ChAdOx1 nCoV-19) in healthy adults. For TCRbeta chain sequencing, PBMC samples from trial participants were taken at day 0 and at day 28 after the second dose. In this chain, TRBV9 is recombined with TRBJ2-1, with TRBD2 matching 9 junction bases. The sample here was peripheral blood, taken on day 0 of MenACWY control vaccination. The sequence was collected from an adult in good health. The sequenced DNA: TGTGCCAGCAGCTCCCAAGCCCGGAGCGGGACTAGCCTAAATGAGCAGTTCTTC. Its protein reads: CASSSQARSGTSLNEQFF.